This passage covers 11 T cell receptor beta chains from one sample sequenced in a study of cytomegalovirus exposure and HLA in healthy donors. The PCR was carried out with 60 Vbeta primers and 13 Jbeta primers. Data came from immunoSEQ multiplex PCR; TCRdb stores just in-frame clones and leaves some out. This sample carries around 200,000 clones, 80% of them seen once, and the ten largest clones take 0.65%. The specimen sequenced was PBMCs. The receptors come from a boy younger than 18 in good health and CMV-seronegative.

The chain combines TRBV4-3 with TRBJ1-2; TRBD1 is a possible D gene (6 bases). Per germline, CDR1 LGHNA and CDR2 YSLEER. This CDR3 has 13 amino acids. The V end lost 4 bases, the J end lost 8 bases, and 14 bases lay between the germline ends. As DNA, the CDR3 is TGCGCCAGCAGCCCCTACCCCGACAGGGGCTACACCTTC. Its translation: CASSPYPDRGYTF.

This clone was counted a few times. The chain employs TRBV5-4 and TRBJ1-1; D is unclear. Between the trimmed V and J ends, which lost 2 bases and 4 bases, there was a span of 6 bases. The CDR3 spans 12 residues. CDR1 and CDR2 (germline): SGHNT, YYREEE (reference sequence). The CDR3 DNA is TGTGCCAGCAGCTTACGGGGCACTGAAGCTTTCTTT. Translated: CASSLRGTEAFF.

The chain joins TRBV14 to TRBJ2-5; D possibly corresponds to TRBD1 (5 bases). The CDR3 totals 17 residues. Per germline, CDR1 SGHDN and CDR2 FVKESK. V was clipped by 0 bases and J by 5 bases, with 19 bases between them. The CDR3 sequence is CASSQEATVIISETQYF. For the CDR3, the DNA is TGTGCCAGCAGCCAAGAAGCGACAGTGATAATTTCGGAGACCCAGTACTTC.

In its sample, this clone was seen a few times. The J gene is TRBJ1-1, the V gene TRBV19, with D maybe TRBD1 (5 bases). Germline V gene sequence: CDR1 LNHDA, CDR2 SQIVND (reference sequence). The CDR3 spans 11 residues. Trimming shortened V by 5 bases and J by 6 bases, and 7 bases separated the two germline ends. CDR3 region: CASSQGPEAFF. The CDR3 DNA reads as TGTGCCAGTAGTCAGGGTCCTGAAGCTTTCTTT. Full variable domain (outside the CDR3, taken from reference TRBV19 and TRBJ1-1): DGGITQSPKYLFRKEGQNVTLSCEQNLNHDAMYWYRQDPGQGLRLIYYSQIVNDFQKGDIAEGYSVSREKKESFPLTVTSAQKNPTAFYLCASSQGPEAFFGQGTRLTVV.

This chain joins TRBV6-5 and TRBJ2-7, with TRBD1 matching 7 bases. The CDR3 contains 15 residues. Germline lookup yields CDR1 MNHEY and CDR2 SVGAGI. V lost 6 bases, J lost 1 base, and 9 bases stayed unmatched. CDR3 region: CASRTDRESSYEQYF. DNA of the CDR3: TGTGCCAGCAGGACTGACAGGGAAAGTTCCTACGAGCAGTACTTC.

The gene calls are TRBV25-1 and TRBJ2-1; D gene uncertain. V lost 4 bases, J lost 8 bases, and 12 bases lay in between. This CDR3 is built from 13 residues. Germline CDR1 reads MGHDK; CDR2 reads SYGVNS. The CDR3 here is CASSVEFFDEQFF. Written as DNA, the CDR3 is TGTGCCAGCAGTGTTGAGTTTTTTGATGAGCAGTTCTTC.

The CDR3 loop reads CASPRGLVGEQFF. In DNA form, the CDR3 reads TGTGCCAGCCCCAGGGGACTAGTAGGTGAGCAGTTCTTC. V and J are TRBV6-1 and TRBJ2-1; 8 bases are a match to TRBD2. This CDR3 contains 13 residues. CDR1 is MNHNS, CDR2 SASEGT, per germline. V lost 8 bases, J lost 9 bases, and 9 bases stayed unmatched.

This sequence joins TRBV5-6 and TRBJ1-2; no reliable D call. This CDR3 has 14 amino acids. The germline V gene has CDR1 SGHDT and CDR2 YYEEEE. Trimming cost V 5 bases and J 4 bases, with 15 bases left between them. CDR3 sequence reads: CASSVTGISYGYTF. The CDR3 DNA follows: TGTGCCAGCAGTGTGACTGGAATTTCCTATGGCTACACCTTC.

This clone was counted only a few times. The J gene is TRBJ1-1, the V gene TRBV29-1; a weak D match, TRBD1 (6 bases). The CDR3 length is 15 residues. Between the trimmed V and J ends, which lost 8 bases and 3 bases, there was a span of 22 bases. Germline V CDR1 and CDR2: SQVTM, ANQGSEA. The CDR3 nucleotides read TGCAGCACAGGTCCCAGGAATAGGGGGTACACTGAAGCTTTCTTT. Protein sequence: CSTGPRNRGYTEAFF.

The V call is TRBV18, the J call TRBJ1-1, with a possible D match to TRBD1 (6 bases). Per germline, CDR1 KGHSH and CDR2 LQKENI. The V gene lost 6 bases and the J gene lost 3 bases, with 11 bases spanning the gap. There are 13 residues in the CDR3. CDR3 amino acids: CASSPYRDTEAFF. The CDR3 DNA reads TGTGCCAGCTCCCCCTACAGGGACACTGAAGCTTTCTTT.

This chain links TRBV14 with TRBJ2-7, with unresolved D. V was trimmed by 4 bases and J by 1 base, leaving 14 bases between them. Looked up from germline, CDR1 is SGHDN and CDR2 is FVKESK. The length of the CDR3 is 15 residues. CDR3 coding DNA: TGTGCCAGCAGCCCCCGGCTAGGCAGTTCCTACGAGCAGTACTTC. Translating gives CASSPRLGSSYEQYF.